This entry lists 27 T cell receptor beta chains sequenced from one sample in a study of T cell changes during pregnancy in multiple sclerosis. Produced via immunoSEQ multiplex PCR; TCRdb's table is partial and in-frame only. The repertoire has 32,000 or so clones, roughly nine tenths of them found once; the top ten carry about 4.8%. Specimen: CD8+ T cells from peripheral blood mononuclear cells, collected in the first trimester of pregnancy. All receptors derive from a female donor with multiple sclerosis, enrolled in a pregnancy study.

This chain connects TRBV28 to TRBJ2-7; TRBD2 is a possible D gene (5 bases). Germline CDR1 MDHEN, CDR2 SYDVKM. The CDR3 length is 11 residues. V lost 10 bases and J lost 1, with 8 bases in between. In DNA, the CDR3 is TGTGCCACCGGGGTTTCCTACGAGCAGTACTTC. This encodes CATGVSYEQYF.

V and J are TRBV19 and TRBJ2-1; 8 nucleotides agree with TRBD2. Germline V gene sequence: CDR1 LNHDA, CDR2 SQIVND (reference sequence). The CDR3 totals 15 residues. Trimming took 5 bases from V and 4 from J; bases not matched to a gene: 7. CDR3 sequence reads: CASSGAVAGYNEQFF. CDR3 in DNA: TGTGCCAGTAGTGGAGCGGTAGCGGGATACAATGAGCAGTTCTTC. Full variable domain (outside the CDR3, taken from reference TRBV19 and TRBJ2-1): DGGITQSPKYLFRKEGQNVTLSCEQNLNHDAMYWYRQDPGQGLRLIYYSQIVNDFQKGDIAEGYSVSREKKESFPLTVTSAQKNPTAFYLCASSGAVAGYNEQFFGPGTRLTVL.

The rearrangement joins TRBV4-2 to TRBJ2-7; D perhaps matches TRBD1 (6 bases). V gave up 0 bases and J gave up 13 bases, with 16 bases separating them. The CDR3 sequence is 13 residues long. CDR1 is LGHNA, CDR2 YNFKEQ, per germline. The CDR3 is CASSQEVQGALYF. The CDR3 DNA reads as TGTGCCAGCAGCCAAGAGGTACAGGGTGCGTTATACTTC.

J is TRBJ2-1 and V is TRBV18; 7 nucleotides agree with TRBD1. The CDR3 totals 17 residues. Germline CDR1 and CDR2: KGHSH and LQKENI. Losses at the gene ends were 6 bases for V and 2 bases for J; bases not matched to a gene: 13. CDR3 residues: CASSRLGQRITYNEQFF. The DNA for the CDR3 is TGTGCCAGCTCGCGCTTGGGACAGCGGATTACCTACAATGAGCAGTTCTTC.

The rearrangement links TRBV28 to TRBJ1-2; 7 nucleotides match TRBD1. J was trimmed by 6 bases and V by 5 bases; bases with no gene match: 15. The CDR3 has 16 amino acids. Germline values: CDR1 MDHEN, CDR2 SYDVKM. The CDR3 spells CASSRPTGTVADGYTF. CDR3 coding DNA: TGTGCCAGCAGTCGCCCGACAGGGACGGTTGCGGATGGCTACACCTTC.

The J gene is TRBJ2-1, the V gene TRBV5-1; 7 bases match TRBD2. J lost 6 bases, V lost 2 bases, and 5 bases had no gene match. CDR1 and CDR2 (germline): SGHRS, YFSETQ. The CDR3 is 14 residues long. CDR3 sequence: CASSFSPSGNEQFF. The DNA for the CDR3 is TGCGCCAGCAGCTTTTCGCCTAGCGGCAATGAGCAGTTCTTC.

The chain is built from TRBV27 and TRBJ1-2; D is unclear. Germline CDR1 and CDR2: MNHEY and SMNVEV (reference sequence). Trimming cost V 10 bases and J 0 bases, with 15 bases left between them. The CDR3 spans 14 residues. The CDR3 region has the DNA TGTGCCACCCTCCGGTCAGGCGCTAACTATGGCTACACCTTC. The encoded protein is CATLRSGANYGYTF.

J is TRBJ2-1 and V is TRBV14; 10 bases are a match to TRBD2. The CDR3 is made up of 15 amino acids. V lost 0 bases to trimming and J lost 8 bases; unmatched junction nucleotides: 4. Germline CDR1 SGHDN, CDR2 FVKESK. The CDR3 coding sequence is TGTGCCAGCAGCCAAGATCGGAGCGGGAGGGATGAGCAGTTCTTC. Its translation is CASSQDRSGRDEQFF.

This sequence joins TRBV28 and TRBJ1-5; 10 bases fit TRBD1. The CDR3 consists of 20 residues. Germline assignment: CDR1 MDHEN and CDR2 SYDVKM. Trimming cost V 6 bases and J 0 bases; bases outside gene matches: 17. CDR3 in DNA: TGTGCCAGCAGCCGACCACAGGACAGGGGGATTATTTATAGCAATCAGCCCCAGCATTTT. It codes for CASSRPQDRGIIYSNQPQHF. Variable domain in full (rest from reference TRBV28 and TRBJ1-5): DVKVTQSSRYLVKRTGEKVFLECVQDMDHENMFWYRQDPGLGLRLIYFSYDVKMKEKGDIPEGYSVSREKKERFSLILESASTNQTSMYLCASSRPQDRGIIYSNQPQHFGDGTRLSIL.

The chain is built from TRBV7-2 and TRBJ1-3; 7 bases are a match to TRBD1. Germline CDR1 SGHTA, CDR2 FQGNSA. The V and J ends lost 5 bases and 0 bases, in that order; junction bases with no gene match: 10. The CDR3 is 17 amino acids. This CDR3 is CASSLPGGGSSGNTIYF. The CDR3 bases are TGTGCCAGCAGCCTCCCGGGAGGGGGCAGCTCTGGAAACACCATATATTTT.

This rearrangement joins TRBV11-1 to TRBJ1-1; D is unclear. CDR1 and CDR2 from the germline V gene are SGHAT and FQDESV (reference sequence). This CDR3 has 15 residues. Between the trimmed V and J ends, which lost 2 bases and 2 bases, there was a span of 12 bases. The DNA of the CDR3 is TGTGCCAGCAGCTTAATCGCCGGGATTAACACTGAAGCTTTCTTT. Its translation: CASSLIAGINTEAFF.

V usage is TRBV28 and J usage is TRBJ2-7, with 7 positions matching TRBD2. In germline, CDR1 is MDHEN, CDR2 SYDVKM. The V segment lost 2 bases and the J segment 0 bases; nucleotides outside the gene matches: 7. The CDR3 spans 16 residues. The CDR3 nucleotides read TGTGCCAGCAGTTTACGGGGCGGGGGTTTCTCCTACGAGCAGTACTTC. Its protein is CASSLRGGGFSYEQYF.

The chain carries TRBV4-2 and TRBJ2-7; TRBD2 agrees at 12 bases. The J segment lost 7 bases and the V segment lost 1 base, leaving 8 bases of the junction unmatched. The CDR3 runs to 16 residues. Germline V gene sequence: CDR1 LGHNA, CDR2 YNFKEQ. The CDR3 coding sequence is TGTGCCAGCAGCCAAGCCCCTAGCGGGAGGGCCTCGGAGCAGTACTTC. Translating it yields CASSQAPSGRASEQYF.

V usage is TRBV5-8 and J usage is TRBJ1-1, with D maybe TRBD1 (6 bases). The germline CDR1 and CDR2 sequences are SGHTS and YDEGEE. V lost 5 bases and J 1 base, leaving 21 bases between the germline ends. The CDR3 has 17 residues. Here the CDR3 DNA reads TGTGCCAGCAGATCCCGGACAGACAGGTTTGGGAACACTGAAGCTTTCTTT. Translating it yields CASRSRTDRFGNTEAFF.

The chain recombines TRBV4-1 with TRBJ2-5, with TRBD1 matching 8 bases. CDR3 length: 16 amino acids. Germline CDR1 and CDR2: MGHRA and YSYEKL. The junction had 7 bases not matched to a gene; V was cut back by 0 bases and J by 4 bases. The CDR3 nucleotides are TGCGCCAGCAGCCAAGACGGGTCAGGGGGCAGAGAGACCCAGTACTTC. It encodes CASSQDGSGGRETQYF.

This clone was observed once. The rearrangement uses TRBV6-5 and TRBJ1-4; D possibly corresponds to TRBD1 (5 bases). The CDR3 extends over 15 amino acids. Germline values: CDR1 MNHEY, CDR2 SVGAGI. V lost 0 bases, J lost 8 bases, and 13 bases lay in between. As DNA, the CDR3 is TGTGCCAGCAGTTACTCTTCAGGGTTGGGCGAAAAACTGTTTTTT. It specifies CASSYSSGLGEKLFF.

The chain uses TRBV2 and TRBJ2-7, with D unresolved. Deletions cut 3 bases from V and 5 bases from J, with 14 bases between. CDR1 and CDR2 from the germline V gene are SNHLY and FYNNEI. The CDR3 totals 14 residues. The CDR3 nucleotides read TGTGCCAGCAGTGAGGCAGCCCCACGGGACGAGCAGTACTTC. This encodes CASSEAAPRDEQYF.

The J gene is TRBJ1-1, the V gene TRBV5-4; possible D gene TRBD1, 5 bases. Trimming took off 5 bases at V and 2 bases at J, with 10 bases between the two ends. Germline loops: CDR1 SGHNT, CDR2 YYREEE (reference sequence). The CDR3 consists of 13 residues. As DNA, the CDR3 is TGTGCCAGCAGGCCGACAGCTAACACTGAAGCTTTCTTT. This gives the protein CASRPTANTEAFF.

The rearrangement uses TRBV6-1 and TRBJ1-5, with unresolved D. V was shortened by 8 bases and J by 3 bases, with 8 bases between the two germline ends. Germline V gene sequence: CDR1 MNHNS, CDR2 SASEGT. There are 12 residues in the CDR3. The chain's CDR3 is CASGQYNQPQHF. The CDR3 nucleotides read TGTGCCAGCGGGCAGTACAATCAGCCCCAGCATTTT.

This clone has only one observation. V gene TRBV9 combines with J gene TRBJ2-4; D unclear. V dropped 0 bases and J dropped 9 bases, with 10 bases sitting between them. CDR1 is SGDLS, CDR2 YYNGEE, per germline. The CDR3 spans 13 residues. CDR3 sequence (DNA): TGTGCCAGCAGCGTAGACGACCCGGGCATTCAGTACTTC. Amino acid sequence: CASSVDDPGIQYF. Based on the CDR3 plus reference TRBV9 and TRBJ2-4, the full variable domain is DSGVTQTPKHLITATGQRVTLRCSPRSGDLSVYWYQQSLDQGLQFLIQYYNGEERAKGNILERFSAQQFPDLHSELNLSSLELGDSALYFCASSVDDPGIQYFGAGTRLSVL.

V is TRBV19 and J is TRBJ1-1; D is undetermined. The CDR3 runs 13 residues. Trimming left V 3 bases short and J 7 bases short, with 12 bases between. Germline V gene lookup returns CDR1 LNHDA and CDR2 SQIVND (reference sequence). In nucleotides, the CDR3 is TGTGCCAGTAGTATTCGCGGCCTTAATGAAGCTTTCTTT. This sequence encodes CASSIRGLNEAFF.

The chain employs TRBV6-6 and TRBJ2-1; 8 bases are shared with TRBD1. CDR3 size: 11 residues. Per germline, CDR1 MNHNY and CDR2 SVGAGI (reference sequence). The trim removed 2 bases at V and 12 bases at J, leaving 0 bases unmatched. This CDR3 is CASSYGTGQFF. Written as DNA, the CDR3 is TGTGCCAGCAGTTACGGGACAGGGCAGTTCTTC.

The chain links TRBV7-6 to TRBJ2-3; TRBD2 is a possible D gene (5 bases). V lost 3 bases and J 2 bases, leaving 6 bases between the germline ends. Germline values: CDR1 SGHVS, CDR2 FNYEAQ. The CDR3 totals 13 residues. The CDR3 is CASSFDYTDTQYF. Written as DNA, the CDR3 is TGTGCCAGCAGCTTCGACTACACAGATACGCAGTATTTT.

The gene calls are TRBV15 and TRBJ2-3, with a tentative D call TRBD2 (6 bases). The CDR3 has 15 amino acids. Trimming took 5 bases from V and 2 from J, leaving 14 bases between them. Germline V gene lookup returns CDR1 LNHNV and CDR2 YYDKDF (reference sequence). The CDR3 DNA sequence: TGTGCCACCAGCGACTGGGGGGATAACACAGATACGCAGTATTTT. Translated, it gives CATSDWGDNTDTQYF.

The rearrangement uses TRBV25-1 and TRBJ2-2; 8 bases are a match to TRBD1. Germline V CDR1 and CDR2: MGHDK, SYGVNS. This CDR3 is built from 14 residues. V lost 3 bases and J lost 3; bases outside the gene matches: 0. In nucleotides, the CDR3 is TGTGCCAGCAGTGAGGACAGGGACACCGGGGAGCTGTTTTTT. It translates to CASSEDRDTGELFF.

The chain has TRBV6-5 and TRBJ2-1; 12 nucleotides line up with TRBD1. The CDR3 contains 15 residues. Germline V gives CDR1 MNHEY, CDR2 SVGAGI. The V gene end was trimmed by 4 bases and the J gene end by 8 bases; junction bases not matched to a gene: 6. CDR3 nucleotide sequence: TGTGCCAGCAGTTCGCCGGGACAGGGGGCTCATGAGCAGTTCTTC. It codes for CASSSPGQGAHEQFF.

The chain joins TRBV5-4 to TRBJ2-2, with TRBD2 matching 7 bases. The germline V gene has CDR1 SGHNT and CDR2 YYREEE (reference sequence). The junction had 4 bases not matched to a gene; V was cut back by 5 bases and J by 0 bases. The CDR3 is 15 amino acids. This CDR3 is CASRPGLSNTGELFF. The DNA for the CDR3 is TGTGCCAGCAGACCGGGACTATCGAACACCGGGGAGCTGTTTTTT.